This T cell receptor (beta chain) appears in the sequencing data of a study of T cells in Graves' hyperthyroidism and ophthalmopathy. RNA transcripts served as the template for amplifying TCR beta CDR3 regions. First-round RT-PCR targeting the TCR CDR3 was performed with the HTBI primer set. TCRdb redid the calling of the multiplex PCR reads with MiXCR, one entry per CDR3 protein. The sample yields 40,000 to 60,000 distinct CDR3 sequences, under 50% seen once. A note on this clonotype: One junction end does not reproduce the germline sequence, and a read error may be involved.

Germline V gene data show CDR1 as MNHNS and CDR2 as SASEGT. There are 14 residues in the CDR3. This sequence was found in a woman between 45 and 65 years old with Graves' ophthalmopathy. V and J are TRBV6-1 and TRBJ1-2; 7 bases align to TRBD1. Sequenced: blood. CDR3 sequence: CAISAGGGVHGYTF. DNA of the CDR3: TGTGCCATCAGTGCTGGAGGGGGCGTGCATGGCTACACCTTC.